Below, 27 T cell receptor beta chains from the same sample are listed, as sequenced in a study of OX40 agonist ivuxolimab in advanced cancers. The method was the immunoSEQ multiplex PCR assay. Not all clones reach the TCRdb copy of this immuneACCESS table, which keeps in-frame sequences only. Checked studies attribute under half of the gap to unresolved V genes and leave the rest unexplained. Recorded for this sample are about 67,000 clones; 85% to 90% of them occurred a single time. The top ten hold 4% to 5% of the sample. This material consisted of CD4+ or CD8+ T cells sorted from blood, taken in a trial of the OX40 agonist ivuxolimab. These receptors were collected from an adult with an advanced solid tumor such as melanoma, head and neck, liver or kidney cancer.

The V and J genes are TRBV19 and TRBJ1-2, with D maybe TRBD1 (6 bases). Germline CDR1 reads LNHDA; CDR2 reads SQIVND (reference sequence). V was clipped by 5 bases and J by 4 bases, with 14 bases between them. The CDR3 contains 14 residues. This chain's CDR3 is CASSEDTGFYGYTF. The CDR3 DNA sequence: TGTGCCAGTAGTGAAGACACAGGGTTCTATGGCTACACCTTC.

The chain uses TRBV19 and TRBJ1-4, with D perhaps TRBD1 (5 bases). V was clipped by 5 bases and J by 8 bases, with 12 bases between them. This CDR3 spans 13 amino acids. CDR1 and CDR2 (germline): LNHDA, SQIVND (reference sequence). CDR3 sequence reads: CASSPQGREKLFF. CDR3 in DNA: TGTGCCAGTAGTCCCCAGGGCCGAGAAAAACTGTTTTTT.

This clone appeared a single time. This chain uses TRBV9 with TRBJ2-5; no clear D gene. Looked up from germline, CDR1 is SGDLS and CDR2 is YYNGEE. Trimming took 0 bases from V and 2 from J, leaving 5 bases between them. The CDR3 runs 13 residues. CDR3 amino acids: CASSVDPQETQYF. In nucleotides, the CDR3 is TGTGCCAGCAGCGTAGATCCTCAAGAGACCCAGTACTTC.

The CDR3 DNA sequence: TGTGCCAGCAGTCGCCTTGGGCTAGCGGACCACAATGAGCAGTTCTTC. Translating gives CASSRLGLADHNEQFF. The chain has TRBV27 and TRBJ2-1, with TRBD2 identical over 7 bases. V gave up 5 bases and J gave up 5 bases; unmatched junction bases: 12. This CDR3 is built from 16 residues. Germline CDR1 reads MNHEY; CDR2 reads SMNVEV (reference sequence).

The chain combines TRBV28 with TRBJ1-2; maybe TRBD1 (5 bases). V was cut by 4 bases and J by 9 bases, with 24 bases left in between. Germline V gene data show CDR1 as MDHEN and CDR2 as SYDVKM. The CDR3 spans 16 residues. As DNA, the CDR3 is TGTGCCAGCAGTTCCTCTGTCGGGCCAGGGAGGAAAAGCTACACCTTC. Amino acids: CASSSSVGPGRKSYTF.

The rearrangement uses TRBV28 and TRBJ1-2; 10 positions match TRBD1. The CDR3 sequence is 16 residues long. The V segment lost 5 bases and the J segment 4 bases; nucleotides outside the gene matches: 10. Germline CDR1 and CDR2: MDHEN and SYDVKM. DNA for the CDR3: TGTGCCAGCAGTCAACCTTTGGGACAGGGGATCTATGGCTACACCTTC. It translates to CASSQPLGQGIYGYTF.

A few counts support this clone. The rearrangement links TRBV18 to TRBJ1-1; D is undetermined. V was trimmed by 4 bases and J by 5 bases, leaving 11 bases between them. CDR1 KGHSH and CDR2 LQKENI come from the germline V gene. The CDR3 consists of 13 residues. The CDR3 DNA reads as TGTGCCAGCTCACTGGAGGTTGGAACTGAAGCTTTCTTT. As protein: CASSLEVGTEAFF.

The chain links TRBV7-3 to TRBJ2-2; the D is unclear. Germline V gene lookup returns CDR1 SGHTA and CDR2 FQGTGA. The length of the CDR3 is 13 residues. V lost 5 bases and J 5 bases, leaving 9 bases between the germline ends. The CDR3 DNA reads as TGTGCCAGCAGCCCTCGGCGTACCGGGGAGCTGTTTTTT. Its protein product is CASSPRRTGELFF.

About this clone itself: This same CDR3 is encoded by further DNA sequences in the sample. V gene TRBV6-1 combines with J gene TRBJ2-1, with TRBD2 as a possible D gene (6 bases). Germline lookup yields CDR1 MNHNS and CDR2 SASEGT. V shed 1 base and J shed 3 bases, with 7 bases lying between them. The CDR3 covers 14 residues. This chain's CDR3 is CASSEVSGYNEQFF. As DNA, the CDR3 is TGTGCCAGCAGTGAAGTTAGCGGCTACAATGAGCAGTTCTTC.

The chain carries TRBV5-4 and TRBJ2-5; TRBD2 aligns across 11 bases. V was clipped by 4 bases and J by 2 bases; unmatched bases: 13. Germline assignment: CDR1 SGHNT and CDR2 YYREEE (reference sequence). The CDR3 is 18 amino acids. Here the CDR3 DNA reads TGTGCCAGCAGCCGAGAGGCGCTAGCGGGGGGATATCAAGAGACCCAGTACTTC. This encodes CASSREALAGGYQETQYF.

The rearrangement uses TRBV30 and TRBJ1-5, with D unresolved. Trimming stripped 2 bases from V and 2 bases from J, with 10 bases between. In germline, CDR1 is GTSNPN, CDR2 SVGIG (reference sequence). The CDR3 totals 14 residues. The CDR3 protein is CAWSPWGGNQPQHF. The CDR3 coding sequence is TGTGCCTGGAGTCCCTGGGGTGGCAATCAGCCCCAGCATTTT.

V and J are TRBV4-1 and TRBJ2-7, with D unclear. V was shortened by 4 bases and J by 0 bases, with 13 bases between the two germline ends. CDR3 length: 15 amino acids. The germline V gene has CDR1 MGHRA and CDR2 YSYEKL. The CDR3 DNA follows: TGCGCCAGCAGCCCTACAGAAACCACCTCCTACGAGCAGTACTTC. It is translated as CASSPTETTSYEQYF.

The J gene is TRBJ1-2, the V gene TRBV7-8; D may be TRBD1 (5 bases). In germline, CDR1 is SGHVS, CDR2 FQNEAQ. The V end was cut by 6 bases, the J end by 7 bases, with 15 bases between. This CDR3 has 13 residues. The CDR3 loop is CASRERGGGGYTF. DNA for the CDR3: TGTGCCAGCAGAGAACGCGGGGGGGGTGGCTACACCTTC.

V is TRBV5-8 and J is TRBJ2-1, with 8 bases matching TRBD2. Germline V gene data show CDR1 as SGHTS and CDR2 as YDEGEE. Unmatched junction bases numbered 5, after V lost 0 bases and J lost 3 bases. This CDR3 is 16 amino acids long. The chain's CDR3 is CASSLGAGAGYNEQFF. The CDR3 nucleotides read TGTGCCAGCAGCTTGGGAGCGGGAGCTGGCTACAATGAGCAGTTCTTC.

The V call is TRBV28, the J call TRBJ1-3; 8 positions match TRBD1. This CDR3 spans 13 amino acids. Germline assignment: CDR1 MDHEN and CDR2 SYDVKM. With 8 bases clipped from V and 2 bases from J, the junction kept 2 bases outside the gene matches. This CDR3 reads CASLTGAGNTIYF. The DNA for the CDR3 is TGTGCCAGCCTGACAGGGGCTGGAAACACCATATATTTT.

This chain connects TRBV4-3 to TRBJ2-1, with TRBD1 matching over 7 bases. J lost 5 bases, V lost 4 bases, and 8 bases had no gene match. CDR3 length: 15 residues. Germline V lookup: CDR1 LGHNA, CDR2 YSLEER. CDR3 region: CASSLRDRGNNEQFF. The CDR3 region has the DNA TGCGCCAGCAGCCTCCGGGACAGAGGTAACAATGAGCAGTTCTTC.

The rearrangement joins TRBV6-5 to TRBJ2-7; D call uncertain. Germline V gives CDR1 MNHEY, CDR2 SVGAGI. This CDR3 has 14 amino acids. V lost 0 bases, J lost 3 bases, and 9 bases lay in between. The CDR3 DNA reads as TGTGCCAGCAGTTACTCGGGAACGGGCTACGAGCAGTACTTC. This sequence encodes CASSYSGTGYEQYF.

V gene TRBV21-1 combines with J gene TRBJ1-5. TRBV21-1 is a pseudogene locus. CDR3 length: 16 amino acids. The CDR3 coding sequence is TGTGCCAGCAGCCCCCGGGACCGGGTGGGCAATCAGCCCCAGCATTTT. Translating gives CASSPRDRVGNQPQHF.

The CDR3 DNA reads TGTGCCAGCAGCTTGGCTCTAGCGGGAGGCTCCTACAATGAGCAGTTCTTC. It yields the protein CASSLALAGGSYNEQFF. V gene TRBV11-2 combines with J gene TRBJ2-1, with TRBD2 identical over 11 bases. Looked up from germline, CDR1 is SGHAT and CDR2 is FQNNGV. The junction had 4 bases not matched to a gene; V was cut back by 3 bases and J by 0 bases. This CDR3 region has 17 residues.

This clone was picked up one time. V usage is TRBV28 and J usage is TRBJ2-7; no definite D call. CDR3 length: 15 amino acids. Looked up from germline, CDR1 is MDHEN and CDR2 is SYDVKM. V dropped 3 bases and J dropped 0 bases, with 12 bases sitting between them. The CDR3 DNA reads as TGTGCCAGCAGTTTGAAGTTCCACTCCTCCTACGAGCAGTACTTC. Its translation: CASSLKFHSSYEQYF.

CDR3 residues: CASSLRTSFSFYNEQFF. As DNA, the CDR3 is TGCGCCAGCAGCTTGAGGACTAGCTTCTCTTTCTACAATGAGCAGTTCTTC. The genes are TRBV5-1 and TRBJ2-1; 8 nucleotides align to TRBD2. The junction had 9 bases not matched to a gene; V was cut back by 1 base and J by 3 bases. The CDR3 loop spans 17 amino acids. Germline V gives CDR1 SGHRS, CDR2 YFSETQ.

This rearrangement joins TRBV5-1 to TRBJ2-1; D uncertain. V lost 0 bases and J lost 6, with 4 bases in between. The germline V gene encodes CDR1 SGHRS and CDR2 YFSETQ. CDR3 length: 12 residues. CDR3 DNA: TGCGCCAGCAGCTTGGTTCTCAATGAGCAGTTCTTC. This translates into CASSLVLNEQFF.

CDR3 coding DNA: TGTGCCAGCAGCTACCGGCGTCAAGAGACCCAGTACTTC. Residues: CASSYRRQETQYF. The chain combines TRBV7-3 with TRBJ2-5; D remains unclear. This CDR3 spans 13 amino acids. V lost 4 bases to trimming and J lost 2 bases, with 8 bases between them. The germline V gene encodes CDR1 SGHTA and CDR2 FQGTGA.

The J gene is TRBJ2-3, the V gene TRBV28; 7 positions agree with TRBD2. This CDR3 comprises 15 residues. Germline assignment: CDR1 MDHEN and CDR2 SYDVKM. After removal of 7 bases from V and 2 bases from J, the junction contained 9 bases not matched to a gene. The DNA for the CDR3 is TGTGCCAGCACTGCCCCTAGCGGACTCACAGATACGCAGTATTTT. Residues: CASTAPSGLTDTQYF. Full variable domain (remainder filled in from reference TRBV28 and TRBJ2-3): DVKVTQSSRYLVKRTGEKVFLECVQDMDHENMFWYRQDPGLGLRLIYFSYDVKMKEKGDIPEGYSVSREKKERFSLILESASTNQTSMYLCASTAPSGLTDTQYFGPGTRLTVL.

This chain uses TRBV4-2 with TRBJ2-5; 9 bases align to TRBD1. With 6 bases clipped from V and 5 bases from J, the junction kept 7 bases outside the gene matches. The CDR3 covers 14 residues. CDR1 LGHNA and CDR2 YNFKEQ come from the germline V gene. The CDR3 protein is CASSTGQGGETQYF. The CDR3 DNA is TGTGCCAGCAGTACGGGACAGGGTGGCGAGACCCAGTACTTC.

The chain combines TRBV6-5 with TRBJ1-1, with D unresolved. The germline gives CDR1 MNHEY, CDR2 SVGAGI. CDR3 length: 14 amino acids. Trimming took off 6 bases at V and 2 bases at J, with 13 bases between the two ends. CDR3 sequence (DNA): TGTGCCAGCAGCCCCTCTGGAGTAAACACTGAAGCTTTCTTT. Its translation is CASSPSGVNTEAFF.

The genes are TRBV5-6 and TRBJ2-5; D tentatively reads TRBD1 or TRBD2 (5 bases each). Germline V gene data show CDR1 as SGHDT and CDR2 as YYEEEE. The CDR3 covers 14 residues. Trimming cost V 7 bases and J 0 bases, with 13 bases left between them. The CDR3 region has the DNA TGTGCCAGCCTGGGGCGGGCGTACCAAGAGACCCAGTACTTC. Residues: CASLGRAYQETQYF.